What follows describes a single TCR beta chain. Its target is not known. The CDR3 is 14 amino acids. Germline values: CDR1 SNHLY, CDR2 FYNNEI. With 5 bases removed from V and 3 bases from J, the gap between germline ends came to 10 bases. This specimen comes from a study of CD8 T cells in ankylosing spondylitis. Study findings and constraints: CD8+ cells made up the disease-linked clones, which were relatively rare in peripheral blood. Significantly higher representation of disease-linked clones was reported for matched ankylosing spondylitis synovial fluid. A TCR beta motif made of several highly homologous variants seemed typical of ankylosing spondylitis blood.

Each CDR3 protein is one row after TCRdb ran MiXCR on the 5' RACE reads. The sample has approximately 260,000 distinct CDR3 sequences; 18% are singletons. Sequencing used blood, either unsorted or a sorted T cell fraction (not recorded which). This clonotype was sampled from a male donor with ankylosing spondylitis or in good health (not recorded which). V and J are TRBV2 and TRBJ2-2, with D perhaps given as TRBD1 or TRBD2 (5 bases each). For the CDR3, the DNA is TGTGCCAGCAGTTCCGGGACGGACACCGGGGAGCTGTTTTTT. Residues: CASSSGTDTGELFF.